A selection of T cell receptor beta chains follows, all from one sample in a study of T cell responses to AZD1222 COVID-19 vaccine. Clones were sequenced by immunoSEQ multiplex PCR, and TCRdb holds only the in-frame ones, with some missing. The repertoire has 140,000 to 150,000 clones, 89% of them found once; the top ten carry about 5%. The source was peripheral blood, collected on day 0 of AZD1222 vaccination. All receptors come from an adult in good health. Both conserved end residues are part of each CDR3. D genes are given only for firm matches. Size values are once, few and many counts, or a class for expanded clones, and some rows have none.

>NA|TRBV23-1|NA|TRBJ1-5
TGCGCCAGCTCAAAAGTAGGGCGGGGGCAGCCCCAGCATTTT
CASSKVGRGQPQHF
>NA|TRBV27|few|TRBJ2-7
TGTGCCAGCAGTTCCCGGGACTGGAAGGCCTACGAGCAGTACTTC
CASSSRDWKAYEQYF
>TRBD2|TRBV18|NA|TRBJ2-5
TGTGCCAGCTCTCTCTATGGGGATAGCGGGAGTTCGACCCAGTACTTC
CASSLYGDSGSSTQYF
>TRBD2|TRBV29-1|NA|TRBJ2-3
TGCAGCGTTGTACTAGCGGGAGGGGGAGATACGCAGTATTTT
CSVVLAGGGDTQYF
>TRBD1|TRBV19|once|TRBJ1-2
TGTGCCAGTAGTACCACCGGGACAGGGTATGGCTACACCTTC
CASSTTGTGYGYTF
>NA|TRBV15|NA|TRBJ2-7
TGTGCCACCAGTACCTGGGACCGCGGGTCCTACGAGCAGTACTTC
CATSTWDRGSYEQYF
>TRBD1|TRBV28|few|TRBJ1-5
TGTGCCAGCAGTTCGGGACAGGGTGGCAATCAGCCCCAGCATTTT
CASSSGQGGNQPQHF
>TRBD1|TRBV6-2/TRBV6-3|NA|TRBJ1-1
TGTGCCAGCAGTCAGATGCTCAGGGGGTTGAACACTGAAGCTTTCTTT
CASSQMLRGLNTEAFF
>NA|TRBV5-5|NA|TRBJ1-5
TGTGCCAGCAGCTTAATTCCATCCAATCAGCCCCAGCATTTT
CASSLIPSNQPQHF
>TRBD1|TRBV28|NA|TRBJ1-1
TGTGCCAGTCGGGACAGGCCAGAAAGTAGGGCTTTCTTT
CASRDRPESRAFF
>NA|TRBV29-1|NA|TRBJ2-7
TGCAGCGTTGGCCCGCGGGACACCTACGAGCAGTACTTC
CSVGPRDTYEQYF
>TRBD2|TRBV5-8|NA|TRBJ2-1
TGTGCCAGCAGCCCCATAGCGGCTAGCGGGAGTTTAGGTGAGCAGTTCTTC
CASSPIAASGSLGEQFF
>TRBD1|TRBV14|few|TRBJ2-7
TGTGCCAGCAGCCCCCGGGACAGGGATTTGGCCGAGCAGTACTTC
CASSPRDRDLAEQYF
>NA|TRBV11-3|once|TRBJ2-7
TGTGCCAGCAGCACCGGGACGCCGAACAACGAGCAGTACTTC
CASSTGTPNNEQYF
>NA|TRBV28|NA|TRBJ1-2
TGTGCCAGCAGTTTAAGGGGAGGGCTGGGCTATGGCTACACCTTC
CASSLRGGLGYGYTF
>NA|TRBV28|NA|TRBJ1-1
TGTGCCAGCAGTTTATACCTATACACTGAAGCTTTCTTT
CASSLYLYTEAFF
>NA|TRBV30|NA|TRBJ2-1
TGTGCCTGGAGTTCAAACCGGGACCGATACTACAATGAGCAGTTCTTC
CAWSSNRDRYYNEQFF